The subject of this entry is one TCR beta chain. The antigen remains undetermined. The data belong to a study of T cells in localized non-small cell lung cancer. Study outcomes and limitations: The study sequenced only one region of the tumor. As a result, intratumor heterogeneity could not be excluded and remains possible. In adjacent lung, a median around 50 of the top 100 tumor clones were found. Tumor trailed uninvolved adjacent lung in T cell clonality, which peaked there. Longer overall survival was seen with higher T cell density measured in blood.

Sequenced by immunoSEQ multiplex PCR; TCRdb stores in-frame clones only, minus some. The sample consists of around 25,000 clones, around 87% of them appearing once. CDR3 length equals 16 residues. CDR1 SGHNT and CDR2 YYREEE come from the germline V gene (reference sequence). With V trimmed by 2 bases and J by 0 bases, 4 bases remained unmatched. The rearrangement links TRBV5-4 to TRBJ2-1, with 8 bases fitting TRBD2. The TCR originated in a male donor at least 60 years old with stage II squamous cell lung carcinoma. The material was peripheral blood, obtained before any cancer treatment. CDR3 nucleotides: TGTGCCAGCAGCTTTAGCGGGGCCAGCTCCTACAATGAGCAGTTCTTC. Encoded protein: CASSFSGASSYNEQFF.